This TCR beta chain stems from a study of T cells in Graves' hyperthyroidism and ophthalmopathy. Overall study context: Peripheral blood sampling occurred at initial diagnosis, before any treatment.

This clonotype was counted only a few times. Antigen specificity is unknown. The CDR3 contains 15 residues. Trimming removed 6 bases from V and 2 bases from J, with 11 bases in between. The germline CDR1 and CDR2 sequences are MNHEY and SVGEGT. In making diagnoses, clinical symptoms, serum thyroxine and TRAb, thyroid ultrasound and orbital computed tomography were all used. Amplification of TCR beta CDR3 regions used RNA as the template. Using the HTBI primer set, a first-round RT-PCR was run on the TCR CDR3. Using its own MiXCR run on the multiplex PCR reads, TCRdb lists one record per CDR3 protein. The sample consists of fewer than 750,000 distinct CDR3 sequences, under 15% of them appearing once. Study results and limitations: Ophthalmopathy and stable hyperthyroidism were separated by a 13 V-J model. Peripheral blood also featured most of the thyroid clonotypes expanded above 0.001.

Source material: blood. The chain has TRBV6-2 or TRBV6-3 and TRBJ2-6, with D hard to call. The receptor was isolated from a woman aged 40 to 50 with Graves' ophthalmopathy. DNA for the CDR3: TGTGCCAGCAGCCCCCTTTTTCCTGGGGCCAACGTCCTGACTTTC. It translates to CASSPLFPGANVLTF.